The 10 T cell receptor beta chains below all came from one sample that was sequenced in a study of blood T cell repertoires in COVID-19. Measured with immunoSEQ multiplex PCR; TCRdb has only the in-frame clones, and not every one. The sample holds 300,000 to 400,000 clones, more than 70% seen once. Sequenced material: peripheral blood. These TCRs come from a woman aged 65 to 85 with COVID-19, enrolled during active disease.

The rearrangement uses TRBV28 and TRBJ1-3, with TRBD1 matching 8 bases. V lost 7 bases, J lost 0 bases, and 14 bases stayed unmatched. The CDR3 runs to 18 residues. Germline-derived CDR1 and CDR2 are MDHEN and SYDVKM. CDR3 region: CASKTGGITSGSGNTIYF. The CDR3 DNA reads TGTGCCAGCAAAACAGGGGGTATTACGTCCGGCTCTGGAAACACCATATATTTT. Full variable domain (rest looked up from reference TRBV28 and TRBJ1-3): DVKVTQSSRYLVKRTGEKVFLECVQDMDHENMFWYRQDPGLGLRLIYFSYDVKMKEKGDIPEGYSVSREKKERFSLILESASTNQTSMYLCASKTGGITSGSGNTIYFGEGSWLTVV.

This rearrangement joins TRBV21-1 to TRBJ2-7; the D segment call TRBD2 is taken from the table without a DNA check. TRBV21-1 is tagged as a pseudogene. The CDR3 is 15 residues long. CDR3 in amino acids: CASGLFGLRAHEQYF. Written as DNA, the CDR3 is TGTGCCAGCGGGCTTTTTGGGCTGCGGGCCCACGAGCAGTACTTC.

V gene TRBV6-1 combines with J gene TRBJ1-4; tentatively, D is TRBD1 (5 bases). Germline CDR1 reads MNHNS; CDR2 reads SASEGT. This CDR3 region has 15 residues. V was shortened by 2 bases and J by 5 bases, with 12 bases between the two germline ends. CDR3 region: CASSEWEGQNEKLFF. CDR3 DNA: TGTGCCAGCAGTGAATGGGAGGGGCAGAATGAAAAACTGTTTTTT.

Points on this clone: A read error may produce the germline difference seen at one junction end. This chain joins TRBV5-1 and TRBJ2-3; TRBD1 matches 9 bases. CDR3 length: 18 amino acids. Germline lookup yields CDR1 SGHRS and CDR2 YFSETQ. The CDR3 here is CATSHWGGQGGLGDTQYF. The CDR3 region has the DNA TGCGCCACCAGCCATTGGGGGGGACAGGGAGGCCTAGGGGATACGCAGTATTTT.

The V call is TRBV5-4, the J call TRBJ2-7, with a tentative D call TRBD2 (7 bases). This CDR3 comprises 14 residues. CDR1 is SGHNT and CDR2 is YYREEE in the germline V gene (reference sequence). V gave up 4 bases and J gave up 6 bases, with 17 bases separating them. Here the CDR3 reads CASSPNGGLGEQYF. The CDR3 DNA reads TGTGCCAGCAGCCCGAACGGGGGGCTCGGCGAGCAGTACTTC.

The chain has TRBV10-3 and TRBJ1-1, with D possibly being TRBD1 (5 bases). This CDR3 is built from 13 residues. The germline CDR1 and CDR2 sequences are ENHRY and SYGVKD. The V gene lost 2 bases and the J gene lost 1 base, with 5 bases spanning the gap. CDR3 bases: TGTGCCATCAGTGAGGGGGCGAACACTGAAGCTTTCTTT. Its protein product is CAISEGANTEAFF.

The chain is built from TRBV30 and TRBJ1-2; 8 positions agree with TRBD1. V dropped 1 base and J dropped 4; count of bases not matched to a gene: 2. CDR3 length equals 13 residues. From germline, CDR1 is GTSNPN and CDR2 SVGIG (reference sequence). The CDR3 nucleotides read TGTGCCTGGAGTGGGACAGGGATCTATGGCTACACCTTC. Residues: CAWSGTGIYGYTF.

V is TRBV24-1 and J is TRBJ1-1, with D tentatively TRBD1 (5 bases). Per the germline V gene, CDR1 is KGHDR and CDR2 is SFDVKD. This CDR3 spans 11 amino acids. V dropped 8 bases and J dropped 3 bases, with 6 bases sitting between them. The DNA of the CDR3 is TGTGCCACCATAGGGGACACTGAAGCTTTCTTT. This gives the protein CATIGDTEAFF.

This clone was counted a single time. The chain carries TRBV7-8 and TRBJ2-7, with D perhaps matching TRBD1 (6 bases). V shed 7 bases and J shed 5 bases, with 18 bases lying between them. CDR3 length: 14 amino acids. Germline V gene data show CDR1 as SGHVS and CDR2 as FQNEAQ. The CDR3 coding sequence is TGTGCCAGCAAAGCCCGGGACAACGTCAACGAGCAGTACTTC. Protein sequence: CASKARDNVNEQYF. The variable domain in full, with the rest retrieved from reference TRBV7-8 and TRBJ2-7, is GAGVSQSPRYKVAKRGQDVALRCDPISGHVSLFWYQQALGQGPEFLTYFQNEAQLDKSGLPSDRFFAERPEGSVSTLKIQRTQQEDSAVYLCASKARDNVNEQYFGPGTRLTVT.

This rearrangement joins TRBV4-1 to TRBJ1-5; maybe TRBD1 (6 bases). V dropped 1 base and J dropped 3 bases, with 7 bases sitting between them. The CDR3 totals 14 residues. Germline lookup yields CDR1 MGHRA and CDR2 YSYEKL. The CDR3 here is CASSQGGPNQPQHF. The CDR3 nucleotides are TGCGCCAGCAGCCAAGGGGGGCCCAATCAGCCCCAGCATTTT.